This T cell receptor beta chain was sequenced for a study of vaccination and CD4 T cells after COVID-19. Trimming stripped 6 bases from V and 0 bases from J, with 9 bases between. Per the germline V gene, CDR1 is SGHNT and CDR2 is YENEEA. The CDR3 is made up of 14 amino acids. The sample's treatment: approximately nine-day PBMC culture with coronavirus spike peptide pools or control peptides (ViraFEST assay). Each well received 2.1 million or so PBMCs, cultured with 7.5 to 10 IU/ml IL-2 and approximately 10 ug/ml peptide pools. The study's findings and limits: Convalescent patients saw a median roughly 90% of their reactive clones show up only after vaccination.

Scientists ran DNA taken from cultured CD4+ T cells through the Oncomine TCR Beta short-read assay for sequencing. It was cultured CD4+ T cells from which genomic DNA was extracted. TCRdb independently ran MiXCR on the PCR reads; one entry per CDR3 protein. The sample yields over 3,500 distinct CDR3 sequences, roughly 20% seen once. As to this clonotype: Its specificity is not known.

The source is a human donor who had recovered from COVID-19. This chain uses TRBV11-3 with TRBJ1-3; the D is unclear. The sample comprised CD4+ T cells from blood, cultured in vitro. In DNA form, the CDR3 reads TGTGCCAGCAGTGGATGGTACTCTGGAAACACCATATATTTT. It specifies CASSGWYSGNTIYF. Looking up the rest from reference TRBV11-3 and TRBJ1-3 gives the full variable domain: EAGVVQSPRYKIIEKKQPVAFWCNPISGHNTLYWYLQNLGQGPELLIRYENEEAVDDSQLPKDRFSAERLKGVDSTLKIQPAELGDSAVYLCASSGWYSGNTIYFGEGSWLTVV.